The TCR beta chain described here comes from a study of neurological immune-mediated disorders. The study, taken as a whole, reports: When the repertoires were grouped phylogenetically, those of 18 of the 34 multiple sclerosis patients came together in a single cluster of related CDR3 sequences, which points to a possible repertoire-level signature. HTLV-1-associated myelopathy had the most TCR clonal expansion, whereas multiple sclerosis had the least (lower than in healthy controls).

It was by 5'RACE with 10-nucleotide random UMIs that the cDNA was made. TCRdb recomputed calls from the 5' RACE reads with MiXCR, one row per CDR3 protein. The profile shows tens of thousands of distinct CDR3 sequences, under 4.5% of them singletons. J lost 6 bases, V lost 7 bases, and 10 bases had no gene match. Per the germline V gene, CDR1 is MNHEY and CDR2 is SVGAGI. The CDR3 contains 15 residues. In this sample, this clonotype turned up many times. What it binds is unknown. PBMCs numbering 2 million and stored at -80 C yielded the unsorted libraries. This chain links TRBV6-5 with TRBJ1-2; TRBD1 aligns across 11 bases. Sequenced input: PBMCs. This clonotype was sampled from a woman in her twenties or thirties with multiple sclerosis. CDR3 nucleotides: TGTGCCAGCACCAAGGGCGGACAGGGGGCGCATGGCTACACCTTC. It encodes CASTKGGQGAHGYTF.